This passage covers 30 T cell receptor beta chains from one sample sequenced in a study of T cells in localized non-small cell lung cancer. Libraries were prepared by immunoSEQ multiplex PCR; TCRdb keeps only in-frame clonotypes and omits some of them. The repertoire holds over 1,300 clones, with 20% to 25% as singletons. The source material was normal lung tissue next to the tumor, sampled before any cancer treatment. All receptors come from a male donor aged 60 or over with stage III squamous cell lung carcinoma.

The V and J genes are TRBV11-3 and TRBJ2-1, with TRBD2 matching over 8 bases. CDR1 and CDR2 (germline): SGHNT, YENEEA. The CDR3 has 15 residues. Trimming removed 5 bases from V and 4 bases from J; junction bases left unmatched: 7. This CDR3 reads CASSPGRASYNEQFF. CDR3 nucleotide sequence: TGTGCCAGCAGCCCCGGGAGGGCCTCATACAATGAGCAGTTCTTC.

There are a few counts of this clone. The rearrangement links TRBV11-3 to TRBJ2-6; unclear D gene. The CDR3 sequence is 14 residues long. Germline CDR1 and CDR2: SGHNT and YENEEA. Trimming took 2 bases from V and 0 from J, leaving 2 bases between them. The DNA for the CDR3 is TGTGCCAGCAGCTTAAACTCTGGGGCCAACGTCCTGACTTTC. This codes for CASSLNSGANVLTF.

The chain links TRBV18 to TRBJ2-1, with 11 bases identical to TRBD1. This CDR3 region has 13 residues. Trimming removed 6 bases from V and 10 bases from J; junction bases left unmatched: 5. The V gene's germline CDR1 is KGHSH and CDR2 LQKENI. The CDR3 region has the DNA TGTGCCAGCTCGCGGGACAGGGGGGAGGAGCAGTTCTTC. Residues: CASSRDRGEEQFF.

J is TRBJ1-1 and V is TRBV11-3; D is uncertain. CDR1 is SGHNT and CDR2 is YENEEA in the germline V gene. There are 15 residues in the CDR3. Trimming cost V 3 bases and J 0 bases, with 11 bases left between them. DNA for the CDR3: TGTGCCAGCAGCTTGGCCCCCAGCATGAACACTGAAGCTTTCTTT. It encodes CASSLAPSMNTEAFF.

By share, this clone ranks as medium-sized. The V call is TRBV23-1, the J call TRBJ2-1, with D maybe TRBD2 (6 bases). TRBV23-1 is filed as an ORF, its function uncertain. The V gene lost 6 bases and the J gene lost 5 bases, with 23 bases spanning the gap. CDR3 size: 17 residues. CDR3 in amino acids: CASSQEIGGRRNNEQFF. CDR3 DNA sequence: TGCGCCAGCAGCCAAGAGATTGGGGGGAGGCGTAACAATGAGCAGTTCTTC.

This clone occurred a few times. The chain employs TRBV6-8 and TRBJ2-2; D is uncertain. Trimming cost V 2 bases and J 3 bases, with 13 bases left between them. The germline V gene has CDR1 MNHGY and CDR2 SAAAGT. There are 16 residues in the CDR3. The CDR3 nucleotides are TGTGCCAGCAGTTACAAGCCCCGAACTTACACCGGGGAGCTGTTTTTT. Amino acid sequence: CASSYKPRTYTGELFF.

This clone qualifies as medium-sized (0.01 to 0.1%). The V and J genes are TRBV12-5 and TRBJ2-1, with 7 positions matching TRBD2. Germline CDR1 reads LGHNT; CDR2 reads FRNRAP. The CDR3 is made up of 14 amino acids. V lost 2 bases, J lost 9 bases, and 7 bases stayed unmatched. The CDR3 is CASGLSGRASEQFF. CDR3 in DNA: TGTGCTAGTGGTTTGAGTGGGAGGGCCAGTGAGCAGTTCTTC.

This clone is medium-sized within its sample. The V and J genes are TRBV11-3 and TRBJ2-7, with 8 bases matching TRBD1. Looked up from germline, CDR1 is SGHNT and CDR2 is YENEEA. V dropped 5 bases and J dropped 3; count of bases not matched to a gene: 6. This CDR3 is 14 amino acids long. This CDR3 is CASSHRDRNYEQYF. For the CDR3, the DNA is TGTGCCAGCAGCCACCGGGACAGGAACTACGAGCAGTACTTC.

This sequence joins TRBV1 and TRBJ2-5. TRBV1 constitutes a pseudogene. The CDR3 loop spans 13 amino acids. For the CDR3, the DNA is TGCGCCAGCAGCCTTTCAAGGGTAGAGACCCAGTACTTC. Residues: CASSLSRVETQYF.

The sample holds a few counts of this clone. The chain employs TRBV19 and TRBJ2-3, with D tentatively TRBD1 (5 bases). Deletions cut 3 bases from V and 4 bases from J, with 11 bases between. The CDR3 length is 14 residues. CDR1 and CDR2 (germline): LNHDA, SQIVND (reference sequence). CDR3 DNA: TGTGCCAGTAGTATGGCAGGGATGCCAGATACGCAGTATTTT. It translates to CASSMAGMPDTQYF.

The chain recombines TRBV6-8 with TRBJ1-1; TRBD1 is a possible D gene (6 bases). With 6 bases removed from V and 4 bases from J, the gap between germline ends came to 9 bases. The germline V gene has CDR1 MNHGY and CDR2 SAAAGT. This CDR3 region has 12 residues. Here the CDR3 reads CASSQGGTEAFF. For the CDR3, the DNA is TGTGCCAGCAGCCAAGGGGGCACTGAAGCTTTCTTT.

The rearrangement links TRBV29-1 to TRBJ2-7; D might be TRBD1 (8 bases). V gave up 4 bases and J gave up 1 base, with 14 bases separating them. CDR3 size: 14 residues. Germline CDR1 reads SQVTM; CDR2 reads ANQGSEA. The CDR3: CSVVPQGGSYEQYF. The CDR3 nucleotides are TGCAGCGTTGTCCCACAGGGGGGGTCCTACGAGCAGTACTTC.

By sample fraction, this clone is large. V and J are TRBV19 and TRBJ1-2, with 7 bases identical to TRBD1. Germline CDR1 and CDR2: LNHDA and SQIVND (reference sequence). CDR3 length: 13 residues. V was pared by 5 bases and J by 4 bases, with 4 bases of the junction left unmatched. The CDR3 sequence: CASSPGDSYGYTF. CDR3 bases: TGTGCCAGTAGTCCGGGGGACAGCTATGGCTACACCTTC. Looking up the rest from reference TRBV19 and TRBJ1-2 gives the full variable domain: DGGITQSPKYLFRKEGQNVTLSCEQNLNHDAMYWYRQDPGQGLRLIYYSQIVNDFQKGDIAEGYSVSREKKESFPLTVTSAQKNPTAFYLCASSPGDSYGYTFGSGTRLTVV.

A single count supports this clone. The V and J genes are TRBV19 and TRBJ1-4; perhaps TRBD1 as D (5 bases). There are 15 residues in the CDR3. Germline loops: CDR1 LNHDA, CDR2 SQIVND (reference sequence). V lost 5 bases and J lost 7, with 17 bases in between. The CDR3 sequence is CASSSQGGRGEKLFF. DNA for the CDR3: TGTGCCAGTAGTTCGCAGGGTGGCCGAGGTGAAAAACTGTTTTTT.

This clone is judged medium-sized. V is TRBV11-3 and J is TRBJ2-3; 7 bases align to TRBD1. The CDR3 sequence is 14 residues long. CDR1 and CDR2 (germline): SGHNT, YENEEA. V lost 1 base, J lost 4 bases, and 2 bases stayed unmatched. As DNA, the CDR3 is TGTGCCAGCAGCTTAGGCAGGGGGTCAGATACGCAGTATTTT. Translating gives CASSLGRGSDTQYF.

The chain joins TRBV11-3 to TRBJ2-2; the match to TRBD2 covers 8 bases. V shed 5 bases, J shed 7 bases, and the junction held 9 bases outside the gene matches. From germline, CDR1 is SGHNT and CDR2 YENEEA. The length of the CDR3 is 15 residues. This CDR3 reads CASSHYSGSGGELFF. CDR3 DNA sequence: TGTGCCAGCAGCCACTACAGCGGGAGCGGCGGGGAGCTGTTTTTT.

J is TRBJ2-7 and V is TRBV10-3; D not certain. The germline V gene encodes CDR1 ENHRY and CDR2 SYGVKD. The CDR3 is 14 residues long. V lost 10 bases, J lost 2 bases, and 18 bases lay in between. The CDR3 nucleotides are TGTGCCACCATATGGGAAGACAACCCCTACGAGCAGTACTTC. Translation gives CATIWEDNPYEQYF.

This chain links TRBV15 with TRBJ1-2, with D tentatively TRBD1 (6 bases). This CDR3 is built from 16 residues. Between the trimmed V and J ends, which lost 5 bases and 1 base, there was a span of 17 bases. CDR1 and CDR2 from the germline V gene are LNHNV and YYDKDF (reference sequence). The CDR3 nucleotides read TGTGCCACCAGCCGGCGCCGGGACACCGATAACTATGGCTACACCTTC. This encodes CATSRRRDTDNYGYTF.

This clone was detected a few times. This rearrangement joins TRBV28 to TRBJ2-7; TRBD2 might be the D (6 bases). Germline V gives CDR1 MDHEN, CDR2 SYDVKM. CDR3 size: 13 residues. The V and J ends lost 2 bases and 6 bases respectively, with 11 bases between them. DNA for the CDR3: TGTGCCAGCAGTTTAACCCCCGGGGGCGAGCAGTACTTC. It yields the protein CASSLTPGGEQYF.

This clone rates as medium-sized. The chain employs TRBV11-3 and TRBJ2-1; 7 positions agree with TRBD1. With 6 bases clipped from V and 3 bases from J, the junction kept 8 bases outside the gene matches. Germline V gene lookup returns CDR1 SGHNT and CDR2 YENEEA. CDR3 length: 15 residues. CDR3 protein: CASRSTGTFYNEQFF. The DNA of the CDR3 is TGTGCCAGCAGATCGACAGGGACCTTCTACAATGAGCAGTTCTTC.

The sample holds a few counts of this clone. The chain uses TRBV9 and TRBJ2-7, with a tentative D call TRBD1 (6 bases). Trimming took 4 bases from V and 2 from J, leaving 16 bases between them. The CDR3 sequence is 15 residues long. Germline CDR1 is SGDLS and CDR2 is YYNGEE. The CDR3 here is CASSPLADSPYEQYF. Written as DNA, the CDR3 is TGTGCCAGCAGCCCTCTCGCGGACAGCCCCTACGAGCAGTACTTC.

By share, this clone ranks as medium-sized. The V and J genes are TRBV10-3 and TRBJ2-1; no clear D. The V gene lost 2 bases and the J gene lost 8 bases, with 13 bases spanning the gap. CDR1 and CDR2 (germline): ENHRY, SYGVKD. This CDR3 is built from 14 residues. Here the CDR3 reads CAISEEVAEDEQFF. The CDR3 DNA follows: TGTGCCATCAGTGAGGAGGTGGCGGAAGATGAGCAGTTCTTC.

This clone is medium-sized by share. The chain uses TRBV6-8 and TRBJ2-1, with TRBD2 identical over 13 bases. This CDR3 is built from 18 residues. Germline V gene sequence: CDR1 MNHGY, CDR2 SAAAGT. J was trimmed by 4 bases and V by 4 bases; bases with no gene match: 10. In DNA, the CDR3 is TGTGCCAGCAGTTTTTCGCGGACTAGCGGGAGTGGGTACAATGAGCAGTTCTTC. Its protein is CASSFSRTSGSGYNEQFF.

This clone was detected a few times. The chain joins TRBV18 to TRBJ2-3; TRBD2 matches at 10 bases. CDR3 length: 15 amino acids. CDR1 is KGHSH, CDR2 LQKENI, per germline. The junction had 6 bases not matched to a gene; V was cut back by 2 bases and J by 7 bases. The CDR3 nucleotides are TGTGCCAGCTCACCAACACTAGCGGGAACGAATACGCAGTATTTT. This sequence encodes CASSPTLAGTNTQYF.

The chain has TRBV19 and TRBJ2-7, with 7 bases identical to TRBD1. The germline V gene has CDR1 LNHDA and CDR2 SQIVND (reference sequence). V was clipped by 3 bases and J by 3 bases; unmatched bases: 17. The CDR3 covers 18 residues. CDR3: CASSIAFSWQGDYYEQYF. The CDR3 bases are TGTGCCAGTAGTATTGCGTTTTCGTGGCAGGGGGATTACTACGAGCAGTACTTC.

The V call is TRBV19, the J call TRBJ1-5; 9 positions agree with TRBD1. This CDR3 has 18 residues. The V gene's germline CDR1 is LNHDA and CDR2 SQIVND (reference sequence). V was clipped by 1 base and J by 1 base; unmatched bases: 8. This CDR3 is CASSIVGTGTSSNQPQHF. The CDR3 coding sequence is TGTGCCAGTAGTATAGTCGGGACAGGGACCAGCAGCAATCAGCCCCAGCATTTT.

This clone was seen more than once but under ten times. This sequence joins TRBV11-3 and TRBJ1-3; tentatively, D is TRBD1 (6 bases). Germline CDR1 is SGHNT and CDR2 is YENEEA. Trimming cost V 6 bases and J 0 bases, with 9 bases left between them. The CDR3 covers 14 residues. CDR3: CASRAGVSGNTIYF. The CDR3 DNA is TGTGCCAGCAGGGCAGGGGTCTCTGGAAACACCATATATTTT.

The chain joins TRBV29-1 to TRBJ2-1; D might be TRBD1 or TRBD2, each matching 5 bases. V lost 4 bases to trimming and J lost 6 bases, with 25 bases between them. Germline V gene sequence: CDR1 SQVTM, CDR2 ANQGSEA. This CDR3 has 17 residues. In nucleotides, the CDR3 is TGCAGCGTTGGGACGGTGGGGGACCATCGACCCCCCAATGAGCAGTTCTTC. It codes for CSVGTVGDHRPPNEQFF.

V gene TRBV6-8 combines with J gene TRBJ1-2, with 7 bases matching TRBD1. V was clipped by 10 bases and J by 4 bases; unmatched bases: 12. Germline CDR1 reads MNHGY; CDR2 reads SAAAGT. This CDR3 has 14 amino acids. Here the CDR3 DNA reads TGTGCCATCAGACAGGGAATCCTCCTCTATGGCTACACCTTC. Protein: CAIRQGILLYGYTF.

This chain links TRBV11-3 with TRBJ2-1, with 11 bases aligning to TRBD1. From germline, CDR1 is SGHNT and CDR2 YENEEA. The CDR3 contains 15 residues. After removal of 3 bases from V and 4 bases from J, the junction contained 2 bases not matched to a gene. In nucleotides, the CDR3 is TGTGCCAGCAGCTTTGGGACAGGGGGGTACAATGAGCAGTTCTTC. Translation: CASSFGTGGYNEQFF.